The following is a T cell receptor beta chain sequence with its context. Germline CDR1 and CDR2: MNHEY and SMNVEV (reference sequence). This CDR3 is built from 16 residues. The V end was cut by 0 bases, the J end by 1 base, with 9 bases between. Method: immunoSEQ multiplex PCR; TCRdb's copy keeps in-frame clones and lacks some. Found here are about 41,000 clones, 90% of them singletons; the top ten hold around 7%. The data originate from a study of T cell changes during pregnancy in multiple sclerosis. The chain recombines TRBV27 with TRBJ2-2, with a possible D match to TRBD1 (6 bases). The sample was CD8+ T cells from peripheral blood mononuclear cells, taken in the third trimester of pregnancy. The clonotype originates from a female donor with multiple sclerosis, enrolled in a pregnancy study. In nucleotides, the CDR3 is TGTGCCAGCAGTTTATCGGCAGGGGTGAACACCGGGGAGCTGTTTTTT. This gives the protein CASSLSAGVNTGELFF.